One T cell receptor beta chain is described in this entry. There is no known antigen for this receptor. No qualities accompany the bases; no much larger clone lies one base away. The data originate from a study of T cell repertoires in cytomegalovirus infection (dated by TCRdb to the late 2010s). Study-level background: Peptide stimulations targeted recently identified HLA-C-restricted CMV epitopes, whose presentation resists viral immunomodulation, together with well-studied HLA-B-restricted epitopes. The HLA type of each donor mattered for the analysis, because public TCR beta signatures pointed to carriage of CMV infection along with the matching HLA type. The full study reports these points: The ex vivo response was dominated by HLA-C-restricted CMV-specific TCR beta clonotypes, which also provided the single most frequent clonotype in two of eight donors. In both this cohort and an independent cohort of 352 donors, the cumulative frequency of public TCR beta family members distinguished carriers of CMV infection plus the relevant HLA type.

TCRdb shows the sequencer as Illumina HiSeq 1500. TCRdb itself trimmed the public reads at Q25 with fastp, ran MiXCR and retained productive beta chains. Entries that share a CDR3 protein sequence are merged under the most common genes and DNA. Recorded for this sample are some 500,000 distinct CDR3 sequences; roughly 42% of them occurred a single time. 48% of the sample rests with the top ten. The treatment or condition label on this specimen signifies: in vitro stimulation with specific CMV peptide epitopes to enrich CMV-specific T cells. The germline ends are 17 bases apart after V is trimmed by 5 bases and J by 4 bases. From its cysteine to its phenylalanine, the CDR3 spans 15 amino acids. The read is trimmed to its CDR3 DNA, 45 bases read in frame from base 1. Reading the germline V gene (reference sequence) gives CDR1 MNHEY and CDR2 SMNVEV.

The rearrangement joined TRBV27 to TRBJ2-5; the D gene is perhaps TRBD2, from 7 matching bases. The starting material was cultured PBMCs, obtained from culture after CMV antigen stimulation. The TCR comes from a human donor in good health (CMV status not recorded). Some clones in this sample may be carry-over from other donors' samples. Here the CDR3 is given as CASSARRGGRETQYF. Read as DNA, the sequence is TGTGCCAGCAGTGCACGAAGGGGGGGGCGAGAGACCCAGTACTTC.